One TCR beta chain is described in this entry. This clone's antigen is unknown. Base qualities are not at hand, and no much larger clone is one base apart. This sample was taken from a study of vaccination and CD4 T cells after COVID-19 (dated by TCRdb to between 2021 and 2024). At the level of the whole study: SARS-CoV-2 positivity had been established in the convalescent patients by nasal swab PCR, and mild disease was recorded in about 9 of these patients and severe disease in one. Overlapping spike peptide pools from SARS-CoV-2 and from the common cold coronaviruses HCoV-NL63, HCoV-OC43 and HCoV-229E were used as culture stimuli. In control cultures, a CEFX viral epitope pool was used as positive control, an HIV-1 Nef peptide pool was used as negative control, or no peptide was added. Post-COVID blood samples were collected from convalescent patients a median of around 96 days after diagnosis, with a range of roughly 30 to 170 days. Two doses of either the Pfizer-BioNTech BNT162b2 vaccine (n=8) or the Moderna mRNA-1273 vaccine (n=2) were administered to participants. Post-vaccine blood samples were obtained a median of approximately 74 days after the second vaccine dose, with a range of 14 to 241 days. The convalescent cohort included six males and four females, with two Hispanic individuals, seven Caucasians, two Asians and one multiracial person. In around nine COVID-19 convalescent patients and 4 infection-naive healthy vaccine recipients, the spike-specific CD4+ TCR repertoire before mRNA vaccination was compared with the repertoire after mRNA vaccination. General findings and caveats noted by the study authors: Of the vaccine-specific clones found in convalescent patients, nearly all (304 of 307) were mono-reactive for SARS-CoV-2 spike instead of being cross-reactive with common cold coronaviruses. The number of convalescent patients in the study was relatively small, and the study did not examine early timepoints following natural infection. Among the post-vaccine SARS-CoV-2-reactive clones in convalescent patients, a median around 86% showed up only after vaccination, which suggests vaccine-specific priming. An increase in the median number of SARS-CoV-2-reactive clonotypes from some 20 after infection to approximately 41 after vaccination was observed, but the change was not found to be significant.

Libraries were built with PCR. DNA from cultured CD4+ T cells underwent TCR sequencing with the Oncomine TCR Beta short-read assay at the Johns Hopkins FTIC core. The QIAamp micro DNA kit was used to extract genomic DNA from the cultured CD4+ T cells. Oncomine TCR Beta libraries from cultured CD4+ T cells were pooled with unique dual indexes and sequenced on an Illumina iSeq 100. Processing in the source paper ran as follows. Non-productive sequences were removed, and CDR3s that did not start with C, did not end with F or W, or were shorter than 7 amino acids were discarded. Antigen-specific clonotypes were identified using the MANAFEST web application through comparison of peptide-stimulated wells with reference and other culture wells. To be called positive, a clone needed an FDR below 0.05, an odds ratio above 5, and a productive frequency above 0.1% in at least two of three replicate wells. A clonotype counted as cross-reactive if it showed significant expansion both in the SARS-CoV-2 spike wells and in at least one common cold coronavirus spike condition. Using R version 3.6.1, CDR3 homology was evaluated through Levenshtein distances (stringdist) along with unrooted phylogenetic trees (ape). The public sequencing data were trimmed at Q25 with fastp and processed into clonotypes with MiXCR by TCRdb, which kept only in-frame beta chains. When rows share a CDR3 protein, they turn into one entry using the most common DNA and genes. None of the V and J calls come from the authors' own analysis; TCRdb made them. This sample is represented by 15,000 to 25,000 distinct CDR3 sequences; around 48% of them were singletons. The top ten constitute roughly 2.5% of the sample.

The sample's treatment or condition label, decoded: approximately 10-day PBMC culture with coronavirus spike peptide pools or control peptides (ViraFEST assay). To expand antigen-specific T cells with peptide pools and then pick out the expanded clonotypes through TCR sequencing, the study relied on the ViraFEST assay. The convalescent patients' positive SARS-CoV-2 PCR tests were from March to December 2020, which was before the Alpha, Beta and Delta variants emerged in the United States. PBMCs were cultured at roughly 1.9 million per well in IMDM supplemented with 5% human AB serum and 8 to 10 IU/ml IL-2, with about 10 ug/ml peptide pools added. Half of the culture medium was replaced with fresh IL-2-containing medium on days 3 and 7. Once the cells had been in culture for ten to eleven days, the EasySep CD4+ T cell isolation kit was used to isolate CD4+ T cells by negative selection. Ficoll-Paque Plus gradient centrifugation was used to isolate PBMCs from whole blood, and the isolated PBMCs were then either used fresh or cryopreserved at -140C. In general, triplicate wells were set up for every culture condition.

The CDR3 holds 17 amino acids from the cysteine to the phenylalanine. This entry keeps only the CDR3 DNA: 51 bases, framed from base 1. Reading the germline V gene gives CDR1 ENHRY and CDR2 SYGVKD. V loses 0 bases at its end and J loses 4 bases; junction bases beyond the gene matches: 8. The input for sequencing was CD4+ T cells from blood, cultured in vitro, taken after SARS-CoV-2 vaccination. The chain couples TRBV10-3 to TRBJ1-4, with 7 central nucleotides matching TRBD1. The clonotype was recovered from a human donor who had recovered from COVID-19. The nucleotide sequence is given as TGTGCCATCAGTGAGTCAAGCTGGGGACAGAGTAATGAAAAACTGTTTTTT. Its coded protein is CAISESSWGQSNEKLFF.